The clone carrying this T cell receptor beta chain was detected many times. Its antigen remains unknown. The CDR3 extends over 15 amino acids. Germline lookup yields CDR1 MNHEY and CDR2 SVGEGT. J lost 1 base, V lost 6 bases, and 4 bases had no gene match. This sample was included in a study of blood T cells in healthy people across ages. Study in general: For every two T cells, template switching captured about one barcoded beta molecule. Whole-study findings and limits: Significant beta diversity loss was already apparent by age approximately 40, declining roughly linearly.

A second about 7 to 11 cycle PCR used barcoded and J-beta primers. TCRdb reprocessed the 5' RACE reads with MiXCR, giving one entry per CDR3 protein. This sample carries hundreds of thousands of distinct CDR3 sequences, 45% to 55% of them seen once, and the ten largest clones take around 23%. The clonotype comes from an older man in good health. The rearrangement uses TRBV6-2 or TRBV6-3 and TRBJ2-3; 10 nucleotides align to TRBD2. The sequenced material came from blood. The CDR3 spells CASRRTSGGTDTQYF. Here the CDR3 DNA reads TGTGCCAGCAGACGGACTAGCGGTGGCACAGATACGCAGTATTTT.